This T cell receptor (beta chain) came from a study of blood T cell repertoires in COVID-19. Germline CDR1 and CDR2: MDHEN and SYDVKM. This CDR3 contains 16 residues. V lost 5 bases to trimming and J lost 5 bases; unmatched junction nucleotides: 3. Generated by immunoSEQ multiplex PCR, the TCRdb table keeps only in-frame clones and is missing some. The repertoire holds approximately 210,000 clones, with around 92% as singletons. Sequencing was performed on peripheral blood. V gene TRBV28 combines with J gene TRBJ2-2, with TRBD2 matching over 15 bases. This TCR came from a man between 25 and 39 years old with acute or convalescent COVID-19. This CDR3 reads CASSPGTSGRTGELFF. DNA of the CDR3: TGTGCCAGCAGTCCGGGGACTAGCGGGAGGACCGGGGAGCTGTTTTTT.